This T cell receptor beta chain came from a study of beta chain features in type 1 diabetes. Study-level results: At VDJ recombination sites, type 1 diabetes patients had fewer insertions and more deleted nucleotides. Cells that show high TCR expression could be over-represented by cDNA sequencing.

The V segment lost 4 bases and the J segment 6 bases; nucleotides outside the gene matches: 8. The germline V gene has CDR1 SGHTA and CDR2 FQGNSA. The CDR3 is 14 residues long. A sort by CD45RO/CCR7/CD25/CD127/CD95/CD27 yielded CD4+ naive, central memory, regulatory and stem cell-like memory cells. As concerns this clone: The antigen is not known.

The entirety of the isolated RNA underwent reverse transcription, so expressed TCRB transcripts were sequenced. Sequencing used immunoSEQ multiplex PCR; TCRdb keeps in-frame clones, though not all of them. The sample lists under 800,000 clones; around 16% were seen once. The sample consisted of naive CD4+ T cells from blood. The sequence was obtained from a man aged 18 to 30 in good health. The chain has TRBV7-2 and TRBJ1-2; 7 nucleotides match TRBD1. CDR3 sequence reads: CASSSQTGRDGYTF. The CDR3 DNA sequence: TGTGCCAGCAGCTCTCAGACAGGGAGAGATGGCTACACCTTC.